This TCR beta chain was identified in a study of T cells in Graves' hyperthyroidism and ophthalmopathy (dated by TCRdb to 2018 to 2020). Notes on the research overall: A discovery cohort of 95 to 100 patients, about 40 with Graves' ophthalmopathy and about 60 with stable Graves' hyperthyroidism, was used to find distinguishing TCR V-J signatures. Prospective prediction of ophthalmopathy was tested in an independent validation cohort consisting of 18 hyperthyroidism patients and around 16 patients who later progressed to ophthalmopathy. The 75 to 100 discovery patients were randomly split 7:3 into training and test sets. Thyroid tissue and blood T-cell repertoires from about six Graves' hyperthyroidism patients were also compared in the study. Once sampling was done, hyperthyroidism patients were given methimazole at a starting dose of 30 mg daily, whereas ophthalmopathy patients were given high-dose intravenous methylprednisolone. The paper describes TCR Vbeta CDR3 sequencing of 135 peripheral blood samples, made up of approximately 40 ophthalmopathy patients, more than 70 hyperthyroidism patients and some 17 progressor patients.

Amplification of TCR beta CDR3 regions was carried out from RNA transcripts. For the first round of RT-PCR on the TCR CDR3, the HTBI primer set was used together with the Qiagen OneStep RT-PCR kit. Libraries were constructed in a second round of multiplex PCR, after which size selection and purification were performed. Paired-end sequencing of the libraries was performed with 100 bp reads on an Illumina HiSeq2000. The paper's data handling went like this. SOAPnuke was used to process the raw data, removing reads that contained adapters or uncalled bases, had a mean Phred below 15, or lacked an exact match to the constant primer or identifier. High-quality paired reads were merged using COPE v1.2.5, and each unique nucleotide sequence was defined as a clonotype. MiTCR v1.1 was used to align clonotypes to the IMGT TRBV, TRBD and TRBJ reference segments. The analysis was restricted to V-J combinations with a frequency above 0.0001, which together covered approximately 99% of the repertoires. A TCS score was defined as the ratio of F50 (clonal expansion) to E x V (chaos), with BLOSUM62-based TCRdist applied between CDR3 peptides within each V-J. Welch's t-statistics and random forest reduced roughly 530 V-J features to some 14, which were used in a naive Bayes classifier (R e1071). The similarity between thyroid and blood repertoires was quantified using the Morisita-Horn index. TCRdb cleaned the public reads at Q25 with fastp, built clones with MiXCR and kept in-frame beta chains. Identical CDR3 proteins give one entry, which carries the most common genes and DNA. The V and J calls and clone size are TCRdb's, not the authors'. Counted in this sample were 480,000 or so distinct CDR3 sequences; around 43% of them appeared once. The ten largest clones add up to 44% of the sample.

The study at large found these results: In validation, the model predicted progression to ophthalmopathy with 60% to 71% sensitivity and 72.22% specificity, a median of 6.5 months before onset. Most expanded thyroid clonotypes (frequency above 0.001) were also detected in blood, a finding suggesting that blood repertoires may reflect thyroid immune responses. Sample size was not statistically predetermined, and blinding of investigators to group allocation was not performed. A 13 V-J signature model separated ophthalmopathy from stable hyperthyroidism, with roughly 88% sensitivity and about 81% specificity in cross-validation and 80%/75% in testing.

The germline V gene (reference sequence) provides CDR1 LNHNV and CDR2 YYDKDF. Trimming costs V 4 bases and J 4 bases, and their ends lie 8 bases apart. From the cysteine through the phenylalanine, the CDR3 covers 13 amino acids. Of all the DNA, just the CDR3 is kept, 39 bases in frame from base 1. Many counts were recorded for this clonotype. The target of this receptor is not known. Per-nucleotide qualities are absent, and no much larger clonotype sits a single base away. Any patient with an uncontrolled infection, another autoimmune disease, pregnancy or lactation was excluded. Diagnoses were established on the basis of clinical symptoms, serum thyroxine and TRAb, thyroid ultrasound, and orbital computed tomography. Trizol reagent was used to extract total RNA, and RNA quality was then checked on an Agilent 2100 Bioanalyzer.

This receptor was identified in an adult woman with Graves' disease, either hyperthyroidism or ophthalmopathy (not recorded which). Sequencing was carried out using peripheral blood or thyroid tissue (not recorded which). The chain uses TRBV15 and TRBJ1-3; the D segment cannot be called with confidence. The CDR3 protein is CATSIIVGNTIYF. The DNA sequence is given as TGTGCCACCAGCATCATCGTAGGAAACACCATATATTTT. With all but the CDR3 taken from the reference TRBV15 and TRBJ1-3 genes, the full variable domain is: DAMVIQNPRYQVTQFGKPVTLSCSQTLNHNVMYWYQQKSSQAPKLLFHYYDKDFNNEADTPDNFQSRRPNTSFCFLDIRSPGLGDTAMYLCATSIIVGNTIYFGEGSWLTVV.